These 24 T cell receptor beta chains were sequenced from one sample in a study of CD8 T cells in Susac syndrome. Random hexamers were used to reverse transcribe the RNA input (roughly 0.5 to 1 ug). TCRdb reprocessed the immunoSEQ multiplex PCR reads via MiXCR and lists one record per CDR3 protein. Among 95,000 to 150,000 distinct CDR3 sequences listed, over 90% were seen once. The sample was CD8+ T cells from PBMCs. Receptors were obtained from a human donor with Susac syndrome.

This rearrangement joins TRBV11-1 to TRBJ2-1; 12 bases align to TRBD2. This CDR3 has 14 residues. CDR1 SGHAT and CDR2 FQDESV come from the germline V gene (reference sequence). The V and J ends lost 2 bases and 10 bases, in that order; junction bases with no gene match: 3. This CDR3 is CASSLRTSGIEQFF. The DNA for the CDR3 is TGTGCCAGCAGCTTACGGACTAGCGGGATAGAGCAGTTCTTC.

V and J are TRBV5-1 and TRBJ2-5, with D perhaps TRBD2 (6 bases). Germline values: CDR1 SGHRS, CDR2 YFSETQ. CDR3 size: 15 residues. V dropped 4 bases and J dropped 2 bases, with 15 bases sitting between them. For the CDR3, the DNA is TGCGCCAGCAGCCCCATGGCGGGGAGGCAAGAGACCCAGTACTTC. Amino acid sequence: CASSPMAGRQETQYF.

The genes are TRBV27 and TRBJ2-3, with 9 bases fitting TRBD1. CDR3 size: 15 residues. With 7 bases clipped from V and 2 bases from J, the junction kept 7 bases outside the gene matches. Per the germline V gene, CDR1 is MNHEY and CDR2 is SMNVEV (reference sequence). The CDR3 nucleotides are TGTGCCAGCACCCCCACAGGGGGCTTCACAGATACGCAGTATTTT. It is translated as CASTPTGGFTDTQYF.

The chain recombines TRBV27 with TRBJ2-6; D is undetermined. V lost 6 bases, J lost 3 bases, and 9 bases lay in between. CDR1 is MNHEY, CDR2 SMNVEV, per germline (reference sequence). The CDR3 sequence is 14 residues long. This CDR3 reads CASSRHGGANVLTF. The CDR3 bases are TGTGCCAGCAGCCGACACGGTGGGGCCAACGTCCTGACTTTC.

The J gene is TRBJ2-1, the V gene TRBV13; TRBD1 matches 10 bases. V lost 1 base, J lost 7 bases, and 1 base stayed unmatched. CDR1 and CDR2 from the germline V gene are PRHDT and FYEKMQ (reference sequence). The CDR3 is 14 amino acids. CDR3 loop: CASSLADRGNEQFF. CDR3 nucleotide sequence: TGTGCCAGCAGCTTAGCGGACAGGGGGAATGAGCAGTTCTTC.

The rearrangement joins TRBV30 to TRBJ2-2; TRBD1 is a possible D gene (5 bases). From germline, CDR1 is GTSNPN and CDR2 SVGIG (reference sequence). This CDR3 has 13 amino acids. Deletions cut 0 bases from V and 6 bases from J, with 8 bases between. The CDR3 is CAWSVRGAGELFF. CDR3 nucleotides: TGTGCCTGGAGTGTAAGGGGCGCCGGGGAGCTGTTTTTT.

The chain recombines TRBV5-6 with TRBJ2-7; 13 bases line up with TRBD2. CDR1 is SGHDT and CDR2 is YYEEEE in the germline V gene. The CDR3 extends over 14 amino acids. Trimming cost V 4 bases and J 5 bases; bases outside gene matches: 3. CDR3 sequence (DNA): TGTGCCAGCAGCCTAGGACTAGCGGGGGACGAGCAGTACTTC. The encoded protein is CASSLGLAGDEQYF.

This chain connects TRBV29-1 to TRBJ1-1, with D hard to call. Between the trimmed V and J ends, which lost 6 bases and 4 bases, there was a span of 12 bases. The V gene's germline CDR1 is SQVTM and CDR2 ANQGSEA. The CDR3 runs to 12 residues. CDR3 sequence reads: CSVAVGSTEAFF. The CDR3 DNA sequence: TGCAGCGTGGCCGTGGGCTCCACTGAAGCTTTCTTT.

This chain uses TRBV20-1 with TRBJ2-5; a possible D gene is TRBD2 (6 bases). Trimming shortened V by 5 bases and J by 2 bases, and 12 bases separated the two germline ends. CDR1 and CDR2 (germline): DFQATT, SNEGSKA (reference sequence). The CDR3 runs 13 residues. The CDR3 protein is CSAPRGRQETQYF. For the CDR3, the DNA is TGCAGTGCTCCCCGGGGGAGGCAAGAGACCCAGTACTTC.

The rearrangement uses TRBV4-1 and TRBJ2-7, with D possibly being TRBD2 (6 bases). V lost 4 bases and J 2 bases, leaving 12 bases between the germline ends. Germline V gives CDR1 MGHRA, CDR2 YSYEKL. This CDR3 spans 14 amino acids. The CDR3 region is CASSPGRGAYEQYF. The CDR3 DNA follows: TGCGCCAGCAGCCCCGGGCGGGGTGCCTACGAGCAGTACTTC.

The chain is built from TRBV6-1 and TRBJ1-2; no clear D gene. Germline V gives CDR1 MNHNS, CDR2 SASEGT. The CDR3 sequence is 15 residues long. V was shortened by 4 bases and J by 4 bases, with 16 bases between the two germline ends. For the CDR3, the DNA is TGTGCCAGCAGTGGGCCAAAGGGCCACAGCTATGGCTACACCTTC. Translating gives CASSGPKGHSYGYTF.

The CDR3 region is CASSPITVVNTEAFF. The DNA of the CDR3 is TGTGCCAGCAGTCCTATAACAGTGGTGAACACTGAAGCTTTCTTT. The chain couples TRBV6-6 to TRBJ1-1, with D unresolved. CDR3 length: 15 residues. V lost 5 bases and J lost 0, with 13 bases in between. The germline V gene has CDR1 MNHNY and CDR2 SVGAGI (reference sequence).

CDR3 in amino acids: CATSGPTAYGYTF. The CDR3 region has the DNA TGTGCCACCAGCGGACCGACAGCCTATGGCTACACCTTC. This chain joins TRBV15 and TRBJ1-2; TRBD1 is a possible D gene (5 bases). CDR1 and CDR2 from the germline V gene are LNHNV and YYDKDF (reference sequence). With 5 bases removed from V and 4 bases from J, the gap between germline ends came to 11 bases. There are 13 residues in the CDR3.

The chain uses TRBV4-1 and TRBJ2-4; a weak D match, TRBD2 (7 bases). CDR3 length: 15 amino acids. Germline CDR1 is MGHRA and CDR2 is YSYEKL. The V gene lost 7 bases and the J gene lost 8 bases, with 21 bases spanning the gap. The CDR3 region is CASTPLGGARDIQYF. The CDR3 DNA reads as TGCGCCAGCACTCCGTTAGGGGGGGCTAGGGACATTCAGTACTTC.

J is TRBJ2-3 and V is TRBV4-3; perhaps TRBD2 as D (5 bases). The CDR3 length is 15 residues. Trimming shortened V by 4 bases and J by 0 bases, and 11 bases separated the two germline ends. Germline loops: CDR1 LGHNA, CDR2 YSLEER. The CDR3 nucleotides read TGCGCCAGCAGCCCAAGCCGGGGAAGCACAGATACGCAGTATTTT. Translating gives CASSPSRGSTDTQYF.

Written as DNA, the CDR3 is TGCGCCAGCAGCTTGGAAGGGACAGCTTACAATGAGCAGTTCTTC. Translating gives CASSLEGTAYNEQFF. The chain employs TRBV5-1 and TRBJ2-1; 7 nucleotides agree with TRBD1. Germline-derived CDR1 and CDR2 are SGHRS and YFSETQ. This CDR3 contains 15 residues. V lost 0 bases, J lost 4 bases, and 4 bases stayed unmatched.

This chain uses TRBV18 with TRBJ1-5; D is ambiguous. Trimming removed 3 bases at V and 3 bases at J, with 15 bases between. Germline CDR1 KGHSH, CDR2 LQKENI. The CDR3 length is 16 residues. In nucleotides, the CDR3 is TGTGCCAGCTCACCTTTTCCTGACACCTCCAATCAGCCCCAGCATTTT. Residues: CASSPFPDTSNQPQHF.

The chain recombines TRBV6-4 with TRBJ2-3; the match to TRBD2 covers 12 bases. CDR3 length equals 15 residues. The V gene end was trimmed by 4 bases and the J gene end by 4 bases; junction bases not matched to a gene: 3. Germline V gene lookup returns CDR1 MRHNA and CDR2 SNTAGT. DNA for the CDR3: TGTGCCAGCAGTGCTAGCGGGGGGGCCCCAGATACGCAGTATTTT. Protein sequence: CASSASGGAPDTQYF.

This chain connects TRBV6-1 to TRBJ2-7; D gene unclear. V lost 5 bases and J lost 5, with 22 bases in between. Germline V gives CDR1 MNHNS, CDR2 SASEGT. The CDR3 is 16 residues long. CDR3 in DNA: TGTGCCAGCAGTCCCCGGAACAGCGTTATATTCCACGAGCAGTACTTC. It specifies CASSPRNSVIFHEQYF.

V gene TRBV7-9 combines with J gene TRBJ2-3; tentatively, D is TRBD2 (6 bases). This CDR3 comprises 16 residues. Trimming shortened V by 0 bases and J by 4 bases, and 14 bases separated the two germline ends. Looked up from germline, CDR1 is SEHNR and CDR2 is FQNEAQ (reference sequence). This CDR3 reads CASSLADYPTSDTQYF. The CDR3 nucleotides read TGTGCCAGCAGCTTAGCGGACTACCCGACCTCAGATACGCAGTATTTT.

This chain connects TRBV5-6 to TRBJ2-7; TRBD1 matches at 7 bases. Germline CDR1 and CDR2: SGHDT and YYEEEE. The J segment lost 4 bases and the V segment lost 3 bases, leaving 10 bases of the junction unmatched. CDR3 length: 15 amino acids. The CDR3 loop is CASSSMSGTVYEQYF. The CDR3 coding sequence is TGTGCCAGCAGCTCCATGTCCGGGACAGTTTACGAGCAGTACTTC.

This rearrangement joins TRBV29-1 to TRBJ1-2, with D unclear. This CDR3 has 18 amino acids. Germline values: CDR1 SQVTM, CDR2 ANQGSEA. Trimming took off 3 bases at V and 5 bases at J, with 28 bases between the two ends. The CDR3 protein is CSVDLRGGQNGLRYGYTF. For the CDR3, the DNA is TGCAGCGTTGATTTGAGAGGTGGGCAAAACGGGCTAAGATATGGCTACACCTTC.

Written as DNA, the CDR3 is TGCGCCAGCAGCCAAGTAGGGTCCTACAATGAGCAGTTCTTC. As protein: CASSQVGSYNEQFF. The chain combines TRBV4-1 with TRBJ2-1; D is unresolved. The CDR3 spans 14 residues. Germline V gives CDR1 MGHRA, CDR2 YSYEKL. The V gene lost 1 base and the J gene lost 1 base, with 5 bases spanning the gap.

This chain uses TRBV18 with TRBJ2-7; D call uncertain. The germline V gene encodes CDR1 KGHSH and CDR2 LQKENI. The CDR3 consists of 14 residues. V lost 0 bases and J lost 1, with 7 bases in between. As DNA, the CDR3 is TGTGCCAGCTCACCACCGTGGGTGTCCTACGAGCAGTACTTC. Residues: CASSPPWVSYEQYF.